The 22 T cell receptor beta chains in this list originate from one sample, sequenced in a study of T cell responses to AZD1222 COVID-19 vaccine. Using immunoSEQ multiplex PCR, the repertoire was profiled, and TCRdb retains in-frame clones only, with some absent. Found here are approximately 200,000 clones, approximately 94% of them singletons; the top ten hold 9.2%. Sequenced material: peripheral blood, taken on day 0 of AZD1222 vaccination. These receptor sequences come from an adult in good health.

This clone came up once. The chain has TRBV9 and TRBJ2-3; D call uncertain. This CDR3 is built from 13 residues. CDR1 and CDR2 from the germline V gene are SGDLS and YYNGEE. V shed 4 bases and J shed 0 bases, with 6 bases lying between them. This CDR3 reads CASSRDSTDTQYF. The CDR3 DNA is TGTGCCAGCAGCCGAGATAGCACAGATACGCAGTATTTT.

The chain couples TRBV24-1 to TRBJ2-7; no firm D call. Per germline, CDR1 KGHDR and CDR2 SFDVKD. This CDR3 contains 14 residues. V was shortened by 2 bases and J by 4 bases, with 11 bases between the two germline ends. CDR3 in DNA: TGTGCCACCAGTGATTCGGGCAATTTTTACGAGCAGTACTTC. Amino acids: CATSDSGNFYEQYF.

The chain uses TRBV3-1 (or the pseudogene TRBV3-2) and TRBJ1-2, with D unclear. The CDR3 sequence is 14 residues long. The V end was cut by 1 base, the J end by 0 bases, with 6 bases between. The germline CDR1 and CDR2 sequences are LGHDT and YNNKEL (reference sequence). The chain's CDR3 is CASSQGPSNYGYTF. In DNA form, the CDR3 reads TGTGCCAGCAGCCAAGGCCCGTCTAACTATGGCTACACCTTC.

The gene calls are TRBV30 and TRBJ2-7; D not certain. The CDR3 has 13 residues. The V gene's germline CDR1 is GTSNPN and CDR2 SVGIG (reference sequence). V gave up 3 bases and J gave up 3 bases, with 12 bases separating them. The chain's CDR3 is CAWRAERLYEQYF. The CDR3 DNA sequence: TGTGCCTGGAGGGCGGAGCGACTCTACGAGCAGTACTTC.

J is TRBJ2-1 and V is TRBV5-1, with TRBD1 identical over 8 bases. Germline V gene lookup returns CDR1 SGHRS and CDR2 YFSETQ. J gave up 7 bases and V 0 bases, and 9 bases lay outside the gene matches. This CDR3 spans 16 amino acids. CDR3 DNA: TGCGCCAGCAGCTTGGTAGCAGGGGGCCCGGGAAATGAGCAGTTCTTC. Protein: CASSLVAGGPGNEQFF.

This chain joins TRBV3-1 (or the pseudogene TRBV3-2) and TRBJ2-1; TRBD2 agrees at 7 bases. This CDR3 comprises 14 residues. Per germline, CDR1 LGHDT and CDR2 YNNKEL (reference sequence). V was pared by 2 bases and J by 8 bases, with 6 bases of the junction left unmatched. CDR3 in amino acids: CASSQREGPDEQFF. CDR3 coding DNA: TGTGCCAGCAGCCAAAGGGAGGGTCCCGATGAGCAGTTCTTC.

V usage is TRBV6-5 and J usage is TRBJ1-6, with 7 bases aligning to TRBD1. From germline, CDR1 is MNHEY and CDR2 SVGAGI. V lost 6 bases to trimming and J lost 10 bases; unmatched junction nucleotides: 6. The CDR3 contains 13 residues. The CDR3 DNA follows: TGTGCCAGCAGCCTTTACAGGGGATCACCCCTCCACTTT. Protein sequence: CASSLYRGSPLHF.

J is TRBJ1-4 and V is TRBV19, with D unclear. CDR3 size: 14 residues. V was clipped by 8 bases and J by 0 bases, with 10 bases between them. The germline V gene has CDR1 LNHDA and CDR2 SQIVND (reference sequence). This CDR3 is CASSRRTTNEKLFF. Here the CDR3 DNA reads TGTGCCAGTTCCCGGCGGACAACTAATGAAAAACTGTTTTTT.

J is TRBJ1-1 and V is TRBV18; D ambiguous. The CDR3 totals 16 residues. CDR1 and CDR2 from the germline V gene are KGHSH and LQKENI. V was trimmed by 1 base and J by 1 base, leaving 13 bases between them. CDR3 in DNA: TGTGCCAGCTCACCACTGCCAGCGACACGGAACACTGAAGCTTTCTTT. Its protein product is CASSPLPATRNTEAFF.

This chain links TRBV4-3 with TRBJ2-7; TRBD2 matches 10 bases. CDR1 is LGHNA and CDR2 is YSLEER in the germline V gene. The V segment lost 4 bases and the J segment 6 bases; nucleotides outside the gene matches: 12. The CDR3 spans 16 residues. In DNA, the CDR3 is TGCGCCAGCAGCCCCCGGTTAGCGGGAGGCCAGGTCGAGCAGTACTTC. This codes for CASSPRLAGGQVEQYF.

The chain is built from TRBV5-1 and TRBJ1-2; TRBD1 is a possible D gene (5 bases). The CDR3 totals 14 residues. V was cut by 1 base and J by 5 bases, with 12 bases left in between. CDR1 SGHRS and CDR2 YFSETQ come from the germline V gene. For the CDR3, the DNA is TGCGCCAGCAGCTTGCTGGGGGACGAATATGGCTACACCTTC. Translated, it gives CASSLLGDEYGYTF.

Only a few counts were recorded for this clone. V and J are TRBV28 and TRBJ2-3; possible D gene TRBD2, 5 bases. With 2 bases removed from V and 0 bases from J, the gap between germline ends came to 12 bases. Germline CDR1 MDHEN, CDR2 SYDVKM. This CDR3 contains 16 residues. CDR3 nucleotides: TGTGCCAGCAGTTTACCAAGCGGACGAAGCACAGATACGCAGTATTTT. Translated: CASSLPSGRSTDTQYF.

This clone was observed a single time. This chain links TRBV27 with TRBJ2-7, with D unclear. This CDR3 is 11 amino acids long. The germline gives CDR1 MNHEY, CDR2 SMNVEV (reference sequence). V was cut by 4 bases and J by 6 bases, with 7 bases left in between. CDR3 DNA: TGTGCCAGCAGTTCCCTGAGCGAGCAGTACTTC. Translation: CASSSLSEQYF.

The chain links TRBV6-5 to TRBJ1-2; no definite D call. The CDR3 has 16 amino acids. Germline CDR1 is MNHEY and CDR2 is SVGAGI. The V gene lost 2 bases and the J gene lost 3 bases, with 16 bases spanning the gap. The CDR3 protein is CASSYSGGSAHYGYTF. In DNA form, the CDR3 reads TGTGCCAGCAGTTACAGCGGCGGCAGCGCACACTATGGCTACACCTTC.

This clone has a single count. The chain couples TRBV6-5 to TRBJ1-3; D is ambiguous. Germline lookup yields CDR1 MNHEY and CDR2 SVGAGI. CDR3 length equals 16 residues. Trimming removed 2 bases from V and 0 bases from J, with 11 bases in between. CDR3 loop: CASSYNDLYSGNTIYF. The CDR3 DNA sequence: TGTGCCAGCAGTTACAATGACCTCTACTCTGGAAACACCATATATTTT.

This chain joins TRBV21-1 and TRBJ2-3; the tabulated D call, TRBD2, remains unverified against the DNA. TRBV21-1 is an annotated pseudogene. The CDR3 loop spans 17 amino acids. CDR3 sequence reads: CASSPPTGAGAADTQYF. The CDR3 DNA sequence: TGTGCCAGCAGCCCCCCCACAGGTGCGGGAGCGGCAGATACGCAGTATTTT.

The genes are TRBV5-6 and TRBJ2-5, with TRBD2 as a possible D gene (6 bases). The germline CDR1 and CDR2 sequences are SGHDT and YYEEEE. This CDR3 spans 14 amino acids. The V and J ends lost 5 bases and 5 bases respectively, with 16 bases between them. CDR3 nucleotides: TGTGCCAGCAGACATGGGGCTAGCGTGGAGACCCAGTACTTC. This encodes CASRHGASVETQYF. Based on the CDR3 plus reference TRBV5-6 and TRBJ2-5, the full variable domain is DAGVTQSPTHLIKTRGQQVTLRCSPKSGHDTVSWYQQALGQGPQFIFQYYEEEERQRGNFPDRFSGHQFPNYSSELNVNALLLGDSALYLCASRHGASVETQYFGPGTRLLVL.

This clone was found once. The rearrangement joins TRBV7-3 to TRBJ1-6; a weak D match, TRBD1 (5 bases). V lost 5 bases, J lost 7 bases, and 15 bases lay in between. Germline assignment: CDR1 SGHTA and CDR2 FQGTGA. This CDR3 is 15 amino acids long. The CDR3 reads CASSLIGTENSPLHF. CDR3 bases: TGTGCCAGCAGCCTCATCGGGACGGAGAATTCACCCCTCCACTTT.

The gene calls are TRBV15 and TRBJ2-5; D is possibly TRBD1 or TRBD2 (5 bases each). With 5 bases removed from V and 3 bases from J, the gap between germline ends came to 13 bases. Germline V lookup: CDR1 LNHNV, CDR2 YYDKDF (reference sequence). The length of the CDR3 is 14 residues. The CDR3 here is CATSGRDPKETQYF. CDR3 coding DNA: TGTGCCACCAGCGGTCGGGACCCAAAAGAGACCCAGTACTTC. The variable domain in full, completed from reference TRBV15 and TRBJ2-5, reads DAMVIQNPRYQVTQFGKPVTLSCSQTLNHNVMYWYQQKSSQAPKLLFHYYDKDFNNEADTPDNFQSRRPNTSFCFLDIRSPGLGDTAMYLCATSGRDPKETQYFGPGTRLLVL.

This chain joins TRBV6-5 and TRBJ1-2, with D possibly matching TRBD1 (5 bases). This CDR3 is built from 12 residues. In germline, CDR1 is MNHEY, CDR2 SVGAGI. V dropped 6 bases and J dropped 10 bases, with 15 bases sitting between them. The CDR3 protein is CASRKGEGSYTF. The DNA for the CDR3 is TGTGCCAGCAGGAAAGGGGAGGGGTCCTACACCTTC.

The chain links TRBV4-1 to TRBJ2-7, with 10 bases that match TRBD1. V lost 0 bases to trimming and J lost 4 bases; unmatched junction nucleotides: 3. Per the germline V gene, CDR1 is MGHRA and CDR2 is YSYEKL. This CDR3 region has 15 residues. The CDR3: CASSQDRDRGYEQYF. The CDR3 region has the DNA TGCGCCAGCAGCCAAGACCGGGACAGGGGTTACGAGCAGTACTTC.

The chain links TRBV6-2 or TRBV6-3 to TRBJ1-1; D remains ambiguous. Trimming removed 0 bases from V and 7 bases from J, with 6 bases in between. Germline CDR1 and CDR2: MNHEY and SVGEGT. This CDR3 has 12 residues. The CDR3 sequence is CASSYSQLEAFF. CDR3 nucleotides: TGTGCCAGCAGTTACTCTCAGCTTGAAGCTTTCTTT.